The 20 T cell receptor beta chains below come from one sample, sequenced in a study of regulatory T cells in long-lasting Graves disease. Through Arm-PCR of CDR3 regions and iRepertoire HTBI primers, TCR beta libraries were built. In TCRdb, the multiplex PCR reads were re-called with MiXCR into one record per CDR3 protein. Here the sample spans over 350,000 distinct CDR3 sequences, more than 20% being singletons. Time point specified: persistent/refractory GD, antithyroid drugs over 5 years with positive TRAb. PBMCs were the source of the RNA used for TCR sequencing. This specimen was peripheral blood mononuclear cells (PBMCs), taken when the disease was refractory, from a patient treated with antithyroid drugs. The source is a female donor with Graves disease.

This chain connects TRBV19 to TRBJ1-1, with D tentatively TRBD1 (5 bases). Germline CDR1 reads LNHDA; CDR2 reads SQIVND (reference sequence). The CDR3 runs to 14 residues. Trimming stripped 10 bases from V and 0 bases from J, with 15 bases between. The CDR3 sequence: CATNRDRMNTEAFF. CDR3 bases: TGTGCCACCAATAGAGACAGAATGAACACTGAAGCTTTCTTT.

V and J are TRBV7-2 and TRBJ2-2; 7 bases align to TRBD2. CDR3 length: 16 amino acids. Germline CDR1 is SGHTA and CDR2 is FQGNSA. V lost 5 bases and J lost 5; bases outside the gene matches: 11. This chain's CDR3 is CASSSHGGSGTGELFF. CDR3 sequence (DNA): TGTGCCAGCAGCAGTCATGGCGGGAGCGGGACCGGGGAGCTGTTTTTT.

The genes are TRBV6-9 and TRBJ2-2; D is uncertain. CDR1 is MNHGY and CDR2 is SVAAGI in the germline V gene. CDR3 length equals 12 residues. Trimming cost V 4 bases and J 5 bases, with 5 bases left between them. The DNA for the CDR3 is TGTGCCAGCAGTTCGTTTACCGGGGAGCTGTTTTTT. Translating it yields CASSSFTGELFF.

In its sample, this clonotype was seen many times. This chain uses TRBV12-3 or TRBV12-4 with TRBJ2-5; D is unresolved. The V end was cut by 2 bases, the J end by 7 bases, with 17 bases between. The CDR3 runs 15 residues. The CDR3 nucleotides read TGTGCCAGCAGTTTACTTCGCGGTCCTGAAGGGACCCAGTACTTC. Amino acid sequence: CASSLLRGPEGTQYF.

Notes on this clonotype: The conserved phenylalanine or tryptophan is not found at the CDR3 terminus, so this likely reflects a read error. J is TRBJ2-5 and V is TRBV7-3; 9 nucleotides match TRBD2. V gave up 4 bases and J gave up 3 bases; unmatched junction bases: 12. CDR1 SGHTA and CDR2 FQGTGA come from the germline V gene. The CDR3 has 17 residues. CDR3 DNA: TGTGCCAGCAGCTCCCGGGGGCGGGAGGGTACGAAAGAGACCCAGTACCTC. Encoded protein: CASSSRGREGTKETQYL.

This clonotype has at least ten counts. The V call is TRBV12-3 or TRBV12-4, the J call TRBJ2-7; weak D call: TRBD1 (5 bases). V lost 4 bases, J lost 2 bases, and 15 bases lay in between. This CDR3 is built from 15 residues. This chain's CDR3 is CASSSRPGPPYEQYF. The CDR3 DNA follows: TGTGCCAGCAGTTCCCGACCAGGGCCCCCCTACGAGCAGTACTTC.

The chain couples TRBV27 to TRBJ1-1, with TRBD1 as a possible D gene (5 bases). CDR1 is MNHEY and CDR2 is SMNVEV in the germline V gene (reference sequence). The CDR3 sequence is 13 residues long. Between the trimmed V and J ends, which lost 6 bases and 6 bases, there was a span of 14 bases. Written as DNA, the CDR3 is TGTGCCAGCAGCTATTCCGGGGACTCTGAAGCTTTCTTT. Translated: CASSYSGDSEAFF.

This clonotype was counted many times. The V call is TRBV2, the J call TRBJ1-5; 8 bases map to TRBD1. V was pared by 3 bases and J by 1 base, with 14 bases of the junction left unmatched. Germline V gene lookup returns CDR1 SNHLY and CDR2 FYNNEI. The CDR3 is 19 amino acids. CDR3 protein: CASSEFGAGGRTSNQPQHF. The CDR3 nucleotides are TGTGCCAGCAGTGAGTTCGGGGCAGGGGGCAGAACGAGCAATCAGCCCCAGCATTTT.

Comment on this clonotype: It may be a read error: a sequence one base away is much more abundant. Here the CDR3 DNA reads TGTGCCAGCAGTCTTCACAGGGGAGCCTACGAGCGGTACTTC. This sequence encodes CASSLHRGAYERYF. The V gene is TRBV28, the J gene TRBJ2-7; 7 nucleotides align to TRBD1. The CDR3 length is 14 residues. Germline loops: CDR1 MDHEN, CDR2 SYDVKM. The full variable domain, in which reference TRBV28 and TRBJ2-7 provide the parts outside the CDR3, is DVKVTQSSRYLVKRTGEKVFLECVQDMDHENMFWYRQDPGLGLRLIYFSYDVKMKEKGDIPEGYSVSREKKERFSLILESASTNQTSMYLCASSLHRGAYERYFGPGTRLTVT.

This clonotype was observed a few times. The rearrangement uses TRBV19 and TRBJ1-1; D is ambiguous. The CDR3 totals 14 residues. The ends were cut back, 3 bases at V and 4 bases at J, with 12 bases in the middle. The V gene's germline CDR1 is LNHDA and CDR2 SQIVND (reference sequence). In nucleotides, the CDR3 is TGTGCCAGTAGTATGGTTTTAAAGGGCACTGAAGCTTTCTTT. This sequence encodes CASSMVLKGTEAFF.

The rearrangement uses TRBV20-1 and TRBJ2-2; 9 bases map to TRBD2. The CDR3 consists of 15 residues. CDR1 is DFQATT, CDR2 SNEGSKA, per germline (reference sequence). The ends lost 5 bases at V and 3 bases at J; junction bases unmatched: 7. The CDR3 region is CSAGGGRADTGELFF. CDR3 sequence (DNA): TGCAGTGCTGGGGGCGGGAGGGCCGACACCGGGGAGCTGTTTTTT.

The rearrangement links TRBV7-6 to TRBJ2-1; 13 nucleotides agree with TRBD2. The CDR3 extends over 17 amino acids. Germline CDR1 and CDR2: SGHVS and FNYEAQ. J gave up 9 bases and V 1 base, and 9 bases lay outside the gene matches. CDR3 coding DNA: TGTGCCAGCAGCTTAGGTGTAGGACTAGCGGGAGCTGTTGAGCAGTTCTTC. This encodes CASSLGVGLAGAVEQFF.

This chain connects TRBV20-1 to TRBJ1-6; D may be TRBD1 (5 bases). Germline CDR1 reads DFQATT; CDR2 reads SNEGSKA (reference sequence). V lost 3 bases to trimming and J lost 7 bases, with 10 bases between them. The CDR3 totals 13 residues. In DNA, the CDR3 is TGCAGTGCTAGTTTGACAGTCAATTCACCCCTCCACTTT. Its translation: CSASLTVNSPLHF.

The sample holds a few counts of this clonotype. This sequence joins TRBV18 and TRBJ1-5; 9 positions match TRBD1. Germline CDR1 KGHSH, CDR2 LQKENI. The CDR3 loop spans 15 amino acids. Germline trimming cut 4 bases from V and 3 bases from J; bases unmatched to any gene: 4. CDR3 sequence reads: CASSRGTGHNQPQHF. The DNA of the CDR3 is TGTGCCAGCTCACGAGGGACAGGGCACAATCAGCCCCAGCATTTT.

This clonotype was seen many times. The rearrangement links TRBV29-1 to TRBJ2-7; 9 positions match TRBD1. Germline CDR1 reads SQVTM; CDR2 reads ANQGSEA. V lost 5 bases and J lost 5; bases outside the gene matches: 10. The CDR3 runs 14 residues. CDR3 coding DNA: TGCAGCGTTACCCAGACGGGACAGGGAAACGAGCAGTACTTC. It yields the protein CSVTQTGQGNEQYF.

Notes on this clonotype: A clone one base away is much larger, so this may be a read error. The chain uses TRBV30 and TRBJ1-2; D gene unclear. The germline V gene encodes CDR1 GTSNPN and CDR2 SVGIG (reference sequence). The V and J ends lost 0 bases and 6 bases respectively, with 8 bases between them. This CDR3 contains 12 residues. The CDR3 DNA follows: TGTGCCTGGAGTGTAACCGCACATGGCTACACCTTC. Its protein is CAWSVTAHGYTF.

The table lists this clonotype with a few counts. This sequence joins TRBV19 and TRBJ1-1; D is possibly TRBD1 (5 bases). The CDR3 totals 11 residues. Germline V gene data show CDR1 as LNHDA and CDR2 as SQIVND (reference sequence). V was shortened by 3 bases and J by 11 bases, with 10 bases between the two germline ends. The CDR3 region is CASSIGGKAFF. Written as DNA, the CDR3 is TGTGCCAGTAGTATCGGGGGAAAGGCTTTCTTT.

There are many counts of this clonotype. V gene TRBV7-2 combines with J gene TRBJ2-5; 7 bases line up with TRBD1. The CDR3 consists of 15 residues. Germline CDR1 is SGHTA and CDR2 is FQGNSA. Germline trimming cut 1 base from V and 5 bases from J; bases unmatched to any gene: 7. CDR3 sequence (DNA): TGTGCCAGCAGCTTAGGGTTCAGGGGGAGCGAGACCCAGTACTTC. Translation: CASSLGFRGSETQYF.

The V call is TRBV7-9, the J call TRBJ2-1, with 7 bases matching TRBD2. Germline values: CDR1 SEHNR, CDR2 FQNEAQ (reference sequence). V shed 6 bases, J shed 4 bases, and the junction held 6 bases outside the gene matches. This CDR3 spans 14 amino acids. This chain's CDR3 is CASRGGTIYNEQFF. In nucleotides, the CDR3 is TGTGCCAGCAGGGGAGGGACTATATACAATGAGCAGTTCTTC.

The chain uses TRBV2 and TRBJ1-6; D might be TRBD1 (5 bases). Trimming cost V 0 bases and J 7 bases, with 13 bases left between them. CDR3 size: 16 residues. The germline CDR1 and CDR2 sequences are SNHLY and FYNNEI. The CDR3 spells CASSEAGSGRNSPLHF. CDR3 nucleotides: TGTGCCAGCAGTGAAGCTGGGTCAGGGAGGAATTCACCCCTCCACTTT.